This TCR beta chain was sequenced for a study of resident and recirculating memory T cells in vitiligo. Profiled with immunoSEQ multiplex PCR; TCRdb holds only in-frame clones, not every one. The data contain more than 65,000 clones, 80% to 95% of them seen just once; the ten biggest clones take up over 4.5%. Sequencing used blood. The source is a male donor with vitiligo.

The CDR3 loop reads CASSYKGATNEKLFF. CDR3 bases: TGTGCCAGCAGTTACAAGGGAGCGACTAATGAAAAACTGTTTTTT. The V gene is TRBV6-6, the J gene TRBJ1-4; no clear D. This CDR3 comprises 15 residues. Trimming removed 2 bases from V and 2 bases from J, with 9 bases in between. Germline CDR1 is MNHNY and CDR2 is SVGAGI (reference sequence).